A selection of T cell receptor beta chains follows, all from one sample in a study of a mutant IDH1 vaccine in newly diagnosed glioma. These receptors' targets are unknown. Method: immunoSEQ multiplex PCR; TCRdb's copy keeps in-frame clones and lacks some. The sample lists some 33,000 clones, approximately 77% occurring once. This specimen was PBMCs, taken from a glioma patient whose treatment included an IDH1 peptide vaccine. The receptors were gathered from a man aged 30-40 years with glioma. CDR3s include the opening cysteine and the closing phenylalanine or tryptophan. D genes are given only for firm matches. For some rows the clone size is stated as once, few or many, or as a class when expanded; others skip it.

v_gene	d_gene	abundance	j_gene	CDR3aa	CDR3nt
TRBV5-1	TRBD1	once	TRBJ2-5	CASSLVDREETQYF	TGCGCCAGCAGCTTGGTGGACAGGGAAGAGACCCAGTACTTC
TRBV10-1	TRBD2	-	TRBJ2-2	CASSPPGGIFAGELFF	TGCGCCAGCAGCCCCCCGGGAGGCATTTTCGCCGGGGAGCTGTTTTTT
TRBV2	-	-	TRBJ1-1	CASSEWGPVSNTEAFF	TGTGCCAGCAGTGAGTGGGGGCCTGTTTCAAACACTGAAGCTTTCTTT
TRBV5-5	-	-	TRBJ2-7	CASSSLDSYEQYF	TGTGCCAGCAGCTCCCTGGACAGCTACGAGCAGTACTTC
TRBV4-1	TRBD1	-	TRBJ2-7	CASSQAQGAYYEQYF	TGCGCCAGCAGCCAGGCACAGGGGGCCTACTACGAGCAGTACTTC
TRBV9	-	-	TRBJ1-4	CASSVEGNSGFEKLFF	TGTGCCAGCAGCGTAGAGGGGAACTCAGGGTTTGAAAAACTGTTTTTT
TRBV6-6	-	-	TRBJ1-3	CASSYGRGRLNTIYF	TGTGCCAGCAGTTACGGCAGGGGACGTCTAAACACCATATATTTT
TRBV19	-	few	TRBJ1-1	CASSILGLMNTEAFF	TGTGCCAGTAGTATACTGGGACTAATGAACACTGAAGCTTTCTTT
TRBV5-6	TRBD2	-	TRBJ2-1	CASSLPGTSASYNEQFF	TGTGCCAGCAGCTTGCCGGGGACTAGCGCTTCCTACAATGAGCAGTTCTTC
TRBV6-1	-	-	TRBJ1-1	CASSEETAFRDTEAFF	TGTGCCAGCAGTGAAGAGACAGCCTTCAGGGACACTGAAGCTTTCTTT
TRBV7-9	-	-	TRBJ2-5	CASSHKNGRETQYF	TGTGCCAGCTCCCACAAGAACGGGAGAGAGACCCAGTACTTC
TRBV7-2	-	-	TRBJ2-7	CASSYSGGSYEQYF	TGTGCCAGCAGCTATAGCGGTGGATCCTACGAGCAGTACTTC
TRBV18	TRBD1	-	TRBJ2-3	CASSPGTGLTDTQYF	TGTGCCAGCTCACCGGGGACAGGGCTCACAGATACGCAGTATTTT
TRBV19	-	-	TRBJ1-1	CASSMKGDTEAFF	TGTGCCAGTAGTATGAAGGGGGACACTGAAGCTTTCTTT
TRBV7-9	TRBD2	-	TRBJ2-7	CAGGDRSSYEQYF	TGTGCCGGGGGGGATCGCAGCTCCTACGAGCAGTACTTC
TRBV2	-	-	TRBJ2-1	CASTRDSYYNEQFF	TGTGCCAGCACTCGGGACTCCTACTACAATGAGCAGTTCTTC
TRBV29-1	-	-	TRBJ2-7	CSVENGDSYEQYF	TGCAGCGTTGAGAACGGGGACTCCTACGAGCAGTACTTC
TRBV6-1	-	-	TRBJ2-5	CASSERIWAEVPQETQYF	TGTGCCAGCAGTGAAAGAATCTGGGCGGAGGTCCCTCAAGAGACCCAGTACTTC
TRBV6-1	TRBD1	-	TRBJ1-2	CASKIDRVVRGYTF	TGTGCCAGCAAAATTGACAGGGTTGTAAGGGGCTACACCTTC
TRBV15	-	-	TRBJ1-5	CATSINLQTNQPQHF	TGTGCCACCAGCATTAACTTGCAGACCAATCAGCCCCAGCATTTT
TRBV5-1	TRBD1	-	TRBJ1-1	CASSRTGEEVNTEAFF	TGCGCCAGCAGCCGGACAGGGGAGGAGGTGAACACTGAAGCTTTCTTT
TRBV5-4	-	-	TRBJ2-5	CASSLGQQETQYF	TGTGCCAGCAGCTTGGGGCAGCAAGAGACCCAGTACTTC
TRBV6-5	TRBD1	-	TRBJ1-2	CASSYEGTANYGYTF	TGTGCCAGCAGTTACGAGGGGACAGCTAACTATGGCTACACCTTC
TRBV7-6	-	-	TRBJ1-1	CASSFGGGITEAFF	TGTGCCAGCAGCTTTGGGGGGGGAATCACTGAAGCTTTCTTT
TRBV7-9	-	once	TRBJ2-7	CASSPWRDSYEQYF	TGTGCCAGCAGCCCCTGGCGGGACTCCTACGAGCAGTACTTC
TRBV4-1	-	few	TRBJ1-1	CASSQVTGNTEAFF	TGCGCCAGCAGCCAAGTAACCGGGAACACTGAAGCTTTCTTT
TRBV4-1	-	-	TRBJ2-3	CASSHSKTSPTPTDTQYF	TGCGCCAGCAGCCATTCCAAGACAAGTCCGACCCCCACAGATACGCAGTATTTT
TRBV10-3	-	-	TRBJ2-2	CAISEDRIGLNTGELFF	TGTGCCATCAGTGAAGATCGGATCGGACTAAACACCGGGGAGCTGTTTTTT
TRBV5-1	-	-	TRBJ2-1	CASSLGTSYNEQFF	TGCGCCAGCAGCTTGGGGACCTCCTACAATGAGCAGTTCTTC
TRBV10-3	-	-	TRBJ1-5	CAISESGDNQPQHF	TGTGCCATCAGTGAGTCGGGGGACAATCAGCCCCAGCATTTT
TRBV2	-	few	TRBJ2-3	CASTRRGADTDTQYF	TGTGCCAGCACCCGGCGGGGTGCGGACACAGATACGCAGTATTTT
TRBV6-5	-	-	TRBJ2-7	CASSYFGPRDEQYF	TGTGCCAGCAGTTACTTTGGGCCTCGAGACGAGCAGTACTTC
TRBV5-4	-	medium-sized	TRBJ1-1	CASRKENTEAFF	TGTGCCAGCAGAAAAGAGAACACTGAAGCTTTCTTT
TRBV5-4	TRBD2	-	TRBJ2-5	CASSLRTSGGQETQYF	TGTGCCAGCAGCCTAAGGACTAGCGGGGGACAAGAGACCCAGTACTTC
TRBV5-4	TRBD1	-	TRBJ2-2	CASSSGTGGRTGELFF	TGTGCCAGCAGTTCCGGGACAGGGGGCAGGACCGGGGAGCTGTTTTTT
TRBV4-1	-	few	TRBJ2-7	CASSQGGWQQYF	TGCGCCAGCAGCCAAGGGGGATGGCAGCAGTACTTC
TRBV6-4	-	many	TRBJ2-3	CASSDSERDTQYF	TGTGCCAGCAGTGACTCTGAGAGAGATACGCAGTATTTT
TRBV4-2	TRBD1	-	TRBJ1-3	CASSPQTGIGNTIYF	TGTGCCAGCAGCCCACAGACAGGGATTGGAAACACCATATATTTT
TRBV29-1	TRBD2	-	TRBJ2-1	CSVEGTQGLAGGLSYNEQFF	TGCAGCGTTGAAGGGACCCAGGGACTAGCGGGAGGGCTCTCCTACAATGAGCAGTTCTTC
TRBV6-5	TRBD1	-	TRBJ1-5	CASGGTGTGNQPQHF	TGTGCCAGCGGGGGGACCGGGACAGGGAATCAGCCCCAGCATTTT
TRBV10-3	-	few	TRBJ1-5	CAISELGLNNQPQHF	TGTGCCATCAGTGAGCTAGGGCTGAACAATCAGCCCCAGCATTTT
TRBV5-1	-	-	TRBJ2-3	CASSLRPGTDTQYF	TGCGCCAGCAGCTTGAGGCCGGGCACAGATACGCAGTATTTT
TRBV30	-	-	TRBJ1-2	CAWSPGASYGYTF	TGTGCCTGGAGCCCCGGCGCATCCTATGGCTACACCTTC
TRBV11-2	TRBD1	-	TRBJ2-6	CASSFPTGRSGANVLTF	TGTGCCAGCAGCTTCCCGACAGGGCGCTCTGGGGCCAACGTCCTGACTTTC
TRBV18	-	-	TRBJ1-1	CASSSQSMNTEAFF	TGTGCCAGCTCATCTCAGTCCATGAACACTGAAGCTTTCTTT
TRBV19	TRBD1	-	TRBJ2-7	CASSPRTGPPNEQYF	TGTGCCAGTAGTCCGAGGACAGGTCCACCTAACGAGCAGTACTTC
TRBV19	TRBD1	-	TRBJ2-5	CASSPQGAIETQYF	TGTGCCAGTAGTCCTCAGGGGGCGATTGAGACCCAGTACTTC
TRBV7-9	TRBD2	-	TRBJ2-5	CASRPKLPGGQETQYF	TGTGCCAGCCGACCGAAACTACCGGGGGGCCAAGAGACCCAGTACTTC
TRBV5-6	-	-	TRBJ1-4	CASSLDRDEKLFF	TGTGCCAGCAGCTTGGACCGGGATGAAAAACTGTTTTTT
TRBV27	TRBD1	-	TRBJ1-1	CASSLSPYRGEGTEAFF	TGTGCCAGCAGTTTATCCCCCTACAGGGGCGAGGGAACTGAAGCTTTCTTT
TRBV2	-	-	TRBJ2-7	CASLSKPDEQYF	TGTGCCAGCCTCTCCAAGCCTGACGAGCAGTACTTC
TRBV5-4	-	-	TRBJ2-7	CASSFEAGTYEQYF	TGTGCCAGCAGCTTCGAGGCGGGAACCTACGAGCAGTACTTC
TRBV5-1	-	few	TRBJ1-1	CASSLDGLNTEAFF	TGCGCCAGCAGCTTGGACGGATTGAACACTGAAGCTTTCTTT
TRBV16	TRBD1	-	TRBJ2-3	CASSQQTGLDTQYF	TGTGCCAGCAGCCAGCAGACAGGGTTGGATACGCAGTATTTT
TRBV27	TRBD1	-	TRBJ1-1	CASRSGQGAPEAFF	TGTGCCAGCAGATCGGGACAGGGCGCTCCTGAAGCTTTCTTT
TRBV7-9	TRBD1	-	TRBJ1-2	CASSPDREYYGYTF	TGTGCCAGCAGCCCAGACAGGGAGTACTATGGCTACACCTTC
TRBV30	-	-	TRBJ1-5	CAWSLRGNQPQHF	TGTGCCTGGAGCTTACGGGGGAATCAGCCCCAGCATTTT